This is a list of T cell receptor beta chains from one sample in a study of blood T cell repertoires in COVID-19. Sequencing used immunoSEQ multiplex PCR; TCRdb keeps in-frame clones, though not all of them. This table has some 180,000 clones, 88% appearing once. Sequencing was carried out using peripheral blood. The receptors originated from a man aged 40-50 years with active or convalescent COVID-19. Each CDR3 is given with its conserved first and last residue. Each record gives: J gene, clone size, D gene, V gene, CDR3 protein, CDR3 DNA. A D gene is named only where the DNA matches it firmly. The listing skips clone size in some rows; elsewhere it reads once, few, many or a size class.

J: TRBJ2-5
size: .
D: .
V: TRBV2
CDR3: CASREVETQYF
DNA: TGTGCCAGCAGGGAGGTGGAGACCCAGTACTTC

J: TRBJ2-7
size: .
D: .
V: TRBV2
CDR3: CASSATVYEQYF
DNA: TGTGCCAGCAGTGCGACAGTCTACGAGCAGTACTTC

J: TRBJ2-2
size: .
D: .
V: TRBV6-7
CDR3: CASSYIRGRGGELFF
DNA: TGTGCCAGCAGTTACATTAGGGGTCGCGGCGGGGAGCTGTTTTTT

J: TRBJ1-5
size: .
D: TRBD1
V: TRBV28
CDR3: CASSFGDRDNQPQHF
DNA: TGTGCCAGCAGTTTTGGGGACAGGGATAATCAGCCCCAGCATTTT

J: TRBJ1-6
size: .
D: TRBD1
V: TRBV2
CDR3: CASSNRGLSDSPLHF
DNA: TGTGCCAGCAGTAACAGGGGGCTTAGTGATTCACCCCTCCACTTT

J: TRBJ1-1
size: .
D: .
V: TRBV19
CDR3: CASSIQGGITEAFF
DNA: TGTGCCAGTAGTATCCAGGGAGGTATCACTGAAGCTTTCTTT

J: TRBJ1-1
size: .
D: TRBD1
V: TRBV4-2
CDR3: CASSRTGEDTEAFF
DNA: TGTGCCAGCAGCCGTACAGGGGAGGACACTGAAGCTTTCTTT

J: TRBJ1-1
size: .
D: .
V: TRBV5-1
CDR3: CASSFSQQNTEAFF
DNA: TGCGCCAGCAGCTTCTCACAGCAGAACACTGAAGCTTTCTTT

J: TRBJ2-7
size: few
D: TRBD2
V: TRBV28
CDR3: CASSRPSGSYEQYF
DNA: TGTGCCAGCAGTCGTCCTAGCGGGAGCTACGAGCAGTACTTC

J: TRBJ1-2
size: .
D: TRBD1
V: TRBV28
CDR3: CASSFPPGGSYGYTF
DNA: TGTGCCAGCAGTTTCCCCCCAGGGGGCAGCTATGGCTACACCTTC

J: TRBJ1-1
size: .
D: .
V: TRBV5-1
CDR3: CASSLESGSRSEAFF
DNA: TGCGCCAGCAGCTTGGAATCAGGAAGTAGGTCTGAAGCTTTCTTT

J: TRBJ1-6
size: .
D: TRBD1
V: TRBV6-6
CDR3: CASSRDRGSVDSPLHF
DNA: TGTGCCAGCAGCCGGGACAGGGGGTCGGTTGATTCACCCCTCCACTTT

J: TRBJ1-4
size: .
D: TRBD1
V: TRBV18
CDR3: CASSEGQGYLFF
DNA: TGTGCCAGCTCCGAGGGACAGGGTTATCTGTTTTTT

J: TRBJ1-3
size: few
D: .
V: TRBV9
CDR3: CASSVAVGSRNTIYF
DNA: TGTGCCAGCAGCGTAGCGGTTGGTTCTCGGAACACCATATATTTT

J: TRBJ1-1
size: .
D: .
V: TRBV11-2
CDR3: CASKRSMNTEAFF
DNA: TGTGCCAGCAAGCGAAGTATGAACACTGAAGCTTTCTTT

J: TRBJ1-1
size: once
D: TRBD1
V: TRBV6-5
CDR3: CASSYPGQGRTEAFF
DNA: TGTGCCAGCAGTTACCCGGGACAGGGGAGGACTGAAGCTTTCTTT

J: TRBJ2-1
size: .
D: TRBD2
V: TRBV18
CDR3: CASSPGGGDEQFF
DNA: TGTGCCAGCTCACCCGGGGGGGGCGATGAGCAGTTCTTC

J: TRBJ1-6
size: .
D: .
V: TRBV19
CDR3: CASNPTRDYNSPLHF
DNA: TGTGCCAGTAACCCGACACGAGACTATAATTCACCCCTCCACTTT

J: TRBJ2-3
size: .
D: .
V: TRBV5-1
CDR3: CASKTSVSTDTQYF
DNA: TGCGCCAGCAAGACCAGCGTAAGCACAGATACGCAGTATTTT

J: TRBJ2-1
size: .
D: .
V: TRBV10-3
CDR3: CAIREQAGYNEQFF
DNA: TGTGCCATCAGAGAACAGGCAGGATACAATGAGCAGTTCTTC

J: TRBJ2-5
size: .
D: TRBD2
V: TRBV6-5
CDR3: CASSYRGGETQYF
DNA: TGTGCCAGCAGTTACCGCGGGGGAGAGACCCAGTACTTC

J: TRBJ2-2
size: once
D: TRBD1
V: TRBV19
CDR3: CASDRGAGELFF
DNA: TGTGCCAGCGACAGGGGCGCCGGGGAGCTGTTTTTT